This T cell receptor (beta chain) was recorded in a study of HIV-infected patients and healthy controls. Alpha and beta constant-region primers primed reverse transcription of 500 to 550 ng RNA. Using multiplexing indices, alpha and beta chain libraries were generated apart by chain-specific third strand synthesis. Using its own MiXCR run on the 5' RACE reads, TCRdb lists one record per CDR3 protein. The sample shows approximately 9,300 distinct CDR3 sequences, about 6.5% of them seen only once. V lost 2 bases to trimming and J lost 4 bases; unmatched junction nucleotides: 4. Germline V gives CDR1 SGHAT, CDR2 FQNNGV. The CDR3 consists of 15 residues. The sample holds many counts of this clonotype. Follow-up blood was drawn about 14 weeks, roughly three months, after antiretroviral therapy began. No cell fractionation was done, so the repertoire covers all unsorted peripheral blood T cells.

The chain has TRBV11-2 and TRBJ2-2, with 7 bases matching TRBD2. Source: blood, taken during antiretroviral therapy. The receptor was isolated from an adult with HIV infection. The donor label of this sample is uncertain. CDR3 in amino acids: CASSLTGGGTGELFF. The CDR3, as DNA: TGTGCCAGCAGCTTAACGGGAGGAGGCACCGGGGAGCTGTTTTTT.